This T cell receptor (beta chain) was sequenced in a study of radiotherapy plus CTLA-4 blockade in lung cancer listed by TCRdb under 2018. A note on the overall study: Objective responses occurred in 18% of enrolled patients, and around 29% achieved disease control.

Concerning this clone itself: The antigen this receptor binds is unknown. Per-base qualities were not stored, and no clone one base away is much larger.

V loses 5 bases of germline sequence and J loses 1 base, and the interval between the two ends is 11 bases. From the cysteine through the phenylalanine, the CDR3 covers 14 amino acids. Only CDR3 DNA is held: 42 bases, read in frame from base 1. Per the germline V gene, SGHTA is the CDR1 and FQGNSA is the CDR2. Findings and caveats that apply to the study as a whole: TCR clones derived from tumors expanded in peripheral blood after treatment with radiotherapy and ipilimumab. The strongest predictors of response were reported to be early dynamic shifts in blood T cell clones along with a rise in serum interferon-beta following radiation.

Library creation used the immunoSEQ multiplex PCR assay. Here the immuneACCESS table is served through TCRdb, limited to in-frame sequences with V and J called. Missing clones are a known gap in these copies; in checked studies unresolved V genes cover under half, and the rest lacks a known reason. The sample contains 45,000 or so clones, more than 70% of them found a single time. The ten most abundant clones make up 7.8% of the sample. Focal radiation therapy combined with CTLA-4 blockade (ipilimumab) was tested in patients with chemo-refractory metastatic non-small-cell lung cancer. This TCR was sampled from a human donor with non-small cell lung cancer whose response to radiotherapy plus ipilimumab could not be evaluated. The chain uses TRBV7-2 and TRBJ1-1, with no reliable assignment of the D segment. The sequenced sample was peripheral blood, obtained from a patient treated with radiotherapy plus ipilimumab. At the DNA level, the sequence is TGTGCCAGCAGCCCGGGGATGAAGAACACTGAAGCTTTCTTT. This codes for CASSPGMKNTEAFF.